These 4 T cell receptor beta chains were all obtained from the same sample, sequenced in a study of response to subunit inactivated influenza vaccine. In TCRdb, the RT-PCR reads were re-called with MiXCR into one record per CDR3 protein. The table shows about 700,000 distinct CDR3 sequences, with approximately 15% occurring only once. The source material was PBMCs from blood, sampled less than 15 days before vaccination. The source of these receptors is a man in his fifties or sixties who received an inactivated influenza vaccine.

This clonotype was picked up one time. A read error may be the cause here, since a much bigger clone is one base away. The chain employs TRBV20-1 and TRBJ1-4; D unclear. Germline V gene sequence: CDR1 DFQATT, CDR2 SNEGSKA (reference sequence). The CDR3 sequence is 11 residues long. The CDR3 bases are TGCAGTGCTAGGAGGAGCGAAAAACTGGTTTTT. This codes for CSARRSEKLVF.

This clonotype showed up just a few times. One end of the junction does not line up with germline, which may come from a read error. The gene calls are TRBV12-3 or TRBV12-4 and TRBJ2-2; D ambiguous. The CDR3 sequence is 12 residues long. CDR3 amino acids: CASNGNAGELFF. The CDR3 nucleotides read TGTGCCAGCAATGGGAACGCCGGGGAGCTGTTTTTT.

The V and J genes are TRBV11-1 and TRBJ2-1; TRBD2 matches at 14 bases. This CDR3 is built from 18 residues. CDR1 and CDR2 from the germline V gene are SGHAT and FQDESV (reference sequence). V was clipped by 5 bases and J by 9 bases; unmatched bases: 15. The CDR3 DNA follows: TGTGCCAGCAGCCCCGGGACTAGCGGGAGTGGTCTGAACTTTGAGCAGTTCTTC. Its translation is CASSPGTSGSGLNFEQFF.

The chain carries TRBV19 and TRBJ1-1; TRBD1 aligns across 10 bases. Germline assignment: CDR1 LNHDA and CDR2 SQIVND (reference sequence). The CDR3 runs 18 residues. V lost 4 bases and J lost 0; bases outside the gene matches: 11. The CDR3 protein is CASSNRAGQGYMNTEAFF. CDR3 DNA: TGTGCCAGTAGTAACCGAGCGGGACAGGGGTATATGAACACTGAAGCTTTCTTT.